Listed below are T cell receptor beta chains from one sample, sequenced in a study of T-cell reconstitution after alpha-beta-depleted transplantation in children. TCRdb recomputed calls from the PCR reads with MiXCR, one row per CDR3 protein. The table lists hundreds of thousands of distinct CDR3 sequences, roughly an eighth of them singletons, with under 7% in the top ten. The sample was PBMCs from the stem cell graft donor, taken from the stem cell graft. The receptors come from a human donor who donated a stem cell graft to a child with combined immunodeficiency. CDR3s include the opening cysteine and the closing phenylalanine or tryptophan. The D gene is left open where the match is weak. Clone size is not always given. Where it is, it says once, few, many or a class for expanded clones.

size: many; V: TRBV15; D: TRBD1; J: TRBJ1-5; CDR3: CATSRDLAPDRGSLVGVVKQPQHF; DNA: TGTGCCACCAGCAGAGATTTGGCGCCGGACAGGGGATCGTTGGTAGGGGTGGTTAAGCAGCCCCAGCATTTT
size: many; V: TRBV4-3; D: NA; J: TRBJ2-2; CDR3: CASSQRNTGELFF; DNA: TGCGCCAGCAGCCAAAGGAACACCGGGGAGCTGTTTTTT
size: NA; V: TRBV7-1; D: TRBD2; J: TRBJ2-3; CDR3: CASSSPFRGIEPGGPGTDTQYF; DNA: TGTGCCAGCAGCTCGCCGTTCCGGGGCATTGAACCGGGAGGGCCCGGCACAGATACGCAGTATTTT
size: few; V: TRBV7-9; D: TRBD2; J: TRBJ2-7; CDR3: CASSPGTSGSTPYEQYF; DNA: TGTGCCAGCAGCCCGGGGACTAGCGGGAGTACCCCCTACGAGCAGTACTTC
size: NA; V: TRBV20-1; D: NA; J: TRBJ1-1; CDR3: CSARKGLNTEAFF; DNA: TGCAGTGCTAGAAAAGGATTGAACACTGAAGCTTTCTTT
size: NA; V: TRBV12-3/TRBV12-4; D: NA; J: TRBJ1-4; CDR3: CASSLMRATNEKLFF; DNA: TGTGCCAGCAGTTTGATGAGGGCAACTAATGAAAAACTGTTTTTT
size: many; V: TRBV12-3/TRBV12-4; D: NA; J: TRBJ2-7; CDR3: CASRELGAGSYEQYF; DNA: TGTGCCAGCAGAGAATTGGGGGCCGGTTCCTACGAGCAGTACTTC
size: few; V: TRBV7-3; D: TRBD2; J: TRBJ2-2; CDR3: CASSQFASGANTGELFF; DNA: TGTGCCAGCAGTCAATTCGCTAGCGGAGCGAACACCGGGGAGCTGTTTTTT
size: few; V: TRBV18; D: TRBD2; J: TRBJ2-1; CDR3: CASSHWTSGSSYNEQFF; DNA: TGTGCCAGCTCACACTGGACTAGCGGGAGCTCCTACAATGAGCAGTTCTTC
size: few; V: TRBV29-1; D: NA; J: TRBJ2-3; CDR3: CSGGSRLRRGDTQYF; DNA: TGCAGCGGGGGCTCCCGACTCAGGAGGGGCGATACGCAGTATTTT
size: few; V: TRBV7-8; D: NA; J: TRBJ2-5; CDR3: CASRSQDWQETQYF; DNA: TGTGCCAGCAGATCGCAGGACTGGCAAGAGACCCAGTACTTC
size: many; V: TRBV7-8; D: TRBD2; J: TRBJ2-3; CDR3: CASSSGTSWPTDTQYF; DNA: TGTGCCAGCAGCTCTGGGACTAGCTGGCCCACAGATACGCAGTATTTT
size: NA; V: TRBV18; D: TRBD1; J: TRBJ1-2; CDR3: CASSPPTGGVYGYTF; DNA: TGTGCCAGCTCACCACCGACAGGGGGCGTCTATGGCTACACCTTC
size: many; V: TRBV5-1; D: NA; J: TRBJ2-7; CDR3: CASSSLDHYEQYF; DNA: TGCGCCAGCAGCTCCCTGGACCACTACGAGCAGTACTTC
size: many; V: TRBV12-3/TRBV12-4; D: NA; J: TRBJ2-1; CDR3: CASRETGSSYNEQFF; DNA: TGTGCCAGCAGGGAGACAGGAAGCTCCTACAATGAGCAGTTCTTC
size: few; V: TRBV20-1; D: NA; J: TRBJ1-2; CDR3: CSARDGGREGYTF; DNA: TGCAGTGCTAGAGATGGGGGCAGGGAGGGCTACACCTTC
size: few; V: TRBV7-2; D: TRBD2; J: TRBJ2-2; CDR3: CASSLSRWGGLAGPSGTGELFF; DNA: TGTGCCAGCAGCTTATCCCGCTGGGGCGGACTAGCGGGACCCTCGGGCACCGGGGAGCTGTTTTTT
size: NA; V: TRBV12-3/TRBV12-4; D: NA; J: TRBJ2-1; CDR3: CASSFALSGGEQFF; DNA: TGTGCCAGCAGTTTCGCGCTAAGCGGTGGTGAGCAGTTCTTC
size: NA; V: TRBV7-2; D: TRBD2; J: TRBJ2-3; CDR3: CASSLDGGRDTQYF; DNA: TGTGCCAGCAGCTTAGACGGGGGGAGAGATACGCAGTATTTT
size: few; V: TRBV2; D: TRBD2; J: TRBJ2-7; CDR3: CASIPTSGHYEQYF; DNA: TGTGCCAGCATACCGACTAGCGGTCACTACGAGCAGTACTTC
size: few; V: TRBV12-3/TRBV12-4; D: NA; J: TRBJ1-1; CDR3: CASSEGRMNTEAFF; DNA: TGTGCCAGCAGTGAAGGACGGATGAACACTGAAGCTTTCTTT
size: NA; V: TRBV5-1; D: NA; J: TRBJ1-2; CDR3: CASSIGTKDGYTF; DNA: TGCGCCAGCAGCATTGGGACAAAAGATGGCTACACCTTC
size: few; V: TRBV25-1; D: NA; J: TRBJ2-2; CDR3: CASSATFGGVNTGELFF; DNA: TGTGCCAGCAGTGCCACCTTCGGTGGGGTGAACACCGGGGAGCTGTTTTTT
size: NA; V: TRBV20-1; D: NA; J: TRBJ2-2; CDR3: CSARRDSVNTGELFF; DNA: TGCAGTGCTAGAAGGGACTCCGTGAACACCGGGGAGCTGTTTTTT
size: many; V: TRBV24-1; D: NA; J: TRBJ2-5; CDR3: CATGSETVQETQYF; DNA: TGTGCCACCGGTAGCGAAACCGTCCAAGAGACCCAGTACTTC
size: NA; V: TRBV29-1; D: TRBD1; J: TRBJ2-7; CDR3: CSVVYGTGSYEQYF; DNA: TGCAGCGTTGTTTATGGGACAGGGTCCTACGAGCAGTACTTC
size: many; V: TRBV4-2; D: NA; J: TRBJ2-7; CDR3: CASSLSGLREQYF; DNA: TGTGCCAGCAGCCTCTCCGGGCTCCGGGAGCAGTACTTC